These 24 T cell receptor beta chains came from one sample sequenced in a study of T cell responses to AZD1222 COVID-19 vaccine. Data came from immunoSEQ multiplex PCR; TCRdb stores just in-frame clones and leaves some out. The data show approximately 190,000 clones, roughly nine tenths seen once. The sequencing used peripheral blood, collected 28 days after the second dose of the MenACWY control vaccine. The receptor set was obtained from an adult who received the MenACWY meningococcal vaccine as a control.

The gene calls are TRBV3-1 (or the pseudogene TRBV3-2) and TRBJ2-7; TRBD1 matches 12 bases. V was pared by 4 bases and J by 4 bases, with 5 bases of the junction left unmatched. The V gene's germline CDR1 is LGHDT and CDR2 YNNKEL (reference sequence). This CDR3 has 15 residues. The CDR3 DNA follows: TGTGCCAGCAGCCGAACGGGACAGGGGGCATACGAGCAGTACTTC. This gives the protein CASSRTGQGAYEQYF.

A single count supports this clone. The CDR3 here is CASSYQGTLNSPLHF. Here the CDR3 DNA reads TGTGCCAGCAGTTATCAGGGGACTTTAAATTCACCCCTCCACTTT. The chain carries TRBV28 and TRBJ1-6, with D perhaps TRBD1 (6 bases). The CDR3 covers 15 residues. Germline CDR1 reads MDHEN; CDR2 reads SYDVKM. V was pared by 4 bases and J by 7 bases, with 14 bases between. The variable domain in full, with the rest retrieved from reference TRBV28 and TRBJ1-6, is DVKVTQSSRYLVKRTGEKVFLECVQDMDHENMFWYRQDPGLGLRLIYFSYDVKMKEKGDIPEGYSVSREKKERFSLILESASTNQTSMYLCASSYQGTLNSPLHFGNGTRLTVT.

The CDR3 DNA follows: TGCGCCAGCAGCCAAGATAGGGGCGTGGGCCATGAGCAGTTCTTC. This sequence encodes CASSQDRGVGHEQFF. The rearrangement uses TRBV4-1 and TRBJ2-1, with a tentative D call TRBD1 (5 bases). V was trimmed by 0 bases and J by 8 bases, leaving 14 bases between them. This CDR3 has 15 residues. Per germline, CDR1 MGHRA and CDR2 YSYEKL.

Comment on this clone: A junction end diverges from the germline sequence, so it may reflect a read error. This chain connects TRBV7-7 to TRBJ2-5; D not resolved. The CDR3 length is 15 residues. Germline V gene lookup returns CDR1 SSHAT and CDR2 FNYEAQ (reference sequence). CDR3 in DNA: TGTGCTAGCAGCTCATCCCCTTCAGTGGTGGAGACCCAGTACTTC. Protein sequence: CASSSSPSVVETQYF.

The chain has TRBV9 and TRBJ1-6; D perhaps matches TRBD1 (5 bases). The CDR3 sequence is 18 residues long. Trimming took 3 bases from V and 3 from J, leaving 19 bases between them. Germline V gene data show CDR1 as SGDLS and CDR2 as YYNGEE. The CDR3 DNA reads as TGTGCCAGCAGCGCCGGGGGAGGGATGACTGACTATAATTCACCCCTCCACTTT. This encodes CASSAGGGMTDYNSPLHF.

The rearrangement joins TRBV7-3 to TRBJ2-2, with unresolved D. Between the trimmed V and J ends, which lost 3 bases and 2 bases, there was a span of 7 bases. The CDR3 covers 14 residues. The germline V gene encodes CDR1 SGHTA and CDR2 FQGTGA. CDR3 bases: TGTGCCAGCAGCTTTATGGGTAACACCGGGGAGCTGTTTTTT. This codes for CASSFMGNTGELFF. Full variable domain (missing parts from reference TRBV7-3 and TRBJ2-2): GAGVSQTPSNKVTEKGKYVELRCDPISGHTALYWYRQSLGQGPEFLIYFQGTGAADDSGLPNDRFFAVRPEGSVSTLKIQRTERGDSAVYLCASSFMGNTGELFFGEGSRLTVL.

The J gene is TRBJ2-7, the V gene TRBV7-2; no definite D call. In germline, CDR1 is SGHTA, CDR2 FQGNSA. This CDR3 contains 12 residues. V lost 5 bases to trimming and J lost 4 bases, with 9 bases between them. CDR3 sequence: CASSLVRYEQYF. The CDR3 DNA is TGTGCCAGCAGCCTTGTGCGGTACGAGCAGTACTTC.

This clone was counted a single time. The J gene is TRBJ1-1, the V gene TRBV10-3; 7 bases align to TRBD1. Germline V CDR1 and CDR2: ENHRY, SYGVKD. J lost 3 bases, V lost 6 bases, and 7 bases had no gene match. The length of the CDR3 is 14 residues. Here the CDR3 DNA reads TGTGCCATCAGCGGGGGGGGACAGTACACTGAAGCTTTCTTT. Translated: CAISGGGQYTEAFF.

J is TRBJ2-5 and V is TRBV25-1, with a tentative D call TRBD1 (5 bases). CDR1 and CDR2 (germline): MGHDK, SYGVNS. The CDR3 spans 13 residues. Trimming took off 5 bases at V and 4 bases at J, with 11 bases between the two ends. The CDR3 DNA is TGTGCCAGCAGTACACAGGCTCCAGAGACCCAGTACTTC. Its protein product is CASSTQAPETQYF. Full variable domain (remainder filled in from reference TRBV25-1 and TRBJ2-5): EADIYQTPRYLVIGTGKKITLECSQTMGHDKMYWYQQDPGMELHLIHYSYGVNSTEKGDLSSESTVSRIRTEHFPLTLESARPSHTSQYLCASSTQAPETQYFGPGTRLLVL.

The V gene is TRBV19, the J gene TRBJ2-1; D remains unclear. Trimming took off 5 bases at V and 6 bases at J, with 14 bases between the two ends. In germline, CDR1 is LNHDA, CDR2 SQIVND (reference sequence). The CDR3 consists of 14 residues. The CDR3 spells CASSPFQHSNEQFF. The CDR3 DNA follows: TGTGCCAGTAGTCCTTTTCAGCATTCCAATGAGCAGTTCTTC. The variable domain in full, completed from reference TRBV19 and TRBJ2-1, reads DGGITQSPKYLFRKEGQNVTLSCEQNLNHDAMYWYRQDPGQGLRLIYYSQIVNDFQKGDIAEGYSVSREKKESFPLTVTSAQKNPTAFYLCASSPFQHSNEQFFGPGTRLTVL.

The V and J genes are TRBV5-1 and TRBJ1-1; 9 bases match TRBD1. CDR3 length: 14 residues. The germline V gene encodes CDR1 SGHRS and CDR2 YFSETQ. The J segment lost 7 bases and the V segment lost 5 bases, leaving 9 bases of the junction unmatched. CDR3 sequence: CASRPSTGGDEAFF. The CDR3 region has the DNA TGCGCCAGCAGGCCAAGTACAGGGGGCGATGAAGCTTTCTTT.

J is TRBJ2-1 and V is TRBV19; weak D call: TRBD1 (5 bases). CDR1 is LNHDA, CDR2 SQIVND, per germline (reference sequence). V was clipped by 4 bases and J by 10 bases, with 11 bases between them. CDR3 length: 12 amino acids. The DNA of the CDR3 is TGTGCCAGTAGTAGCCCAAACAGGGAGCAGTTCTTC. Its translation is CASSSPNREQFF.

This clone was seen a single time. The J gene is TRBJ2-7, the V gene TRBV5-1, with TRBD2 matching 16 bases. The ends lost 1 base at V and 5 bases at J; junction bases unmatched: 3. The CDR3 extends over 16 amino acids. CDR1 is SGHRS and CDR2 is YFSETQ in the germline V gene. CDR3 DNA: TGCGCCAGCAGCTTGATGGGACTAGCGGGAGGGGACGAGCAGTACTTC. This translates into CASSLMGLAGGDEQYF.

The sample holds one count of this clone. The V and J genes are TRBV6-5 and TRBJ2-7; D may be TRBD2 (6 bases). The CDR3 runs to 13 residues. CDR1 is MNHEY and CDR2 is SVGAGI in the germline V gene. The V end was cut by 4 bases, the J end by 7 bases, with 14 bases between. CDR3 nucleotide sequence: TGTGCCAGCAGTTGGACGCGGGATCGGGAGCAGTACTTC. Its translation: CASSWTRDREQYF.

This chain uses TRBV7-2 with TRBJ2-5; D possibly uses TRBD1 or TRBD2 (5 bases each). V gave up 5 bases and J gave up 8 bases, with 18 bases separating them. This CDR3 comprises 14 residues. In germline, CDR1 is SGHTA, CDR2 FQGNSA. The CDR3: CASSQAGARGTQYF. CDR3 DNA sequence: TGTGCCAGCAGCCAAGCCGGGGCCCGAGGTACCCAGTACTTC.

Worth noting for this clone: Additional DNA sequences in this sample encode the identical CDR3. This chain uses TRBV28 with TRBJ1-2; D not certain. The germline CDR1 and CDR2 sequences are MDHEN and SYDVKM. Between the trimmed V and J ends, which lost 4 bases and 4 bases, there was a span of 4 bases. The CDR3 spans 11 residues. The DNA of the CDR3 is TGTGCCAGCAGTTCGGGCTATGGCTACACCTTC. Translated: CASSSGYGYTF.

This rearrangement joins TRBV15 to TRBJ2-1; D not resolved. V was shortened by 1 base and J by 0 bases, with 13 bases between the two germline ends. The CDR3 covers 17 residues. Germline CDR1 is LNHNV and CDR2 is YYDKDF (reference sequence). DNA of the CDR3: TGTGCCACCAGCAGAGGTACCTCTTCTAGCTCCTACAATGAGCAGTTCTTC. It encodes CATSRGTSSSSYNEQFF.

The V call is TRBV5-1, the J call TRBJ2-7; 8 bases are shared with TRBD2. Germline CDR1 SGHRS, CDR2 YFSETQ. The CDR3 totals 15 residues. Germline trimming cut 0 bases from V and 1 base from J; bases unmatched to any gene: 3. The CDR3 reads CASSLGLAGSYEQYF. CDR3 nucleotide sequence: TGCGCCAGCAGCTTGGGCCTAGCGGGTTCCTACGAGCAGTACTTC.

The V call is TRBV14, the J call TRBJ2-7; D not certain. Germline CDR1 SGHDN, CDR2 FVKESK. This CDR3 spans 13 amino acids. Between the trimmed V and J ends, which lost 1 base and 3 bases, there was a span of 7 bases. The CDR3 DNA is TGTGCCAGCAGCCAAGTACTCCTCTACGAGCAGTACTTC. Its protein is CASSQVLLYEQYF.

The rearrangement uses TRBV6-6 and TRBJ2-7, with 7 nucleotides matching TRBD1. The CDR3 is 15 residues long. Germline assignment: CDR1 MNHNY and CDR2 SVGAGI (reference sequence). Trimming at V came to 4 bases and at J to 5 bases, leaving 11 bases not matched to a gene. The CDR3: CASSSPGQGVDEQYF. The DNA for the CDR3 is TGTGCCAGCAGTTCCCCGGGGCAGGGGGTCGACGAGCAGTACTTC.

The chain links TRBV10-3 to TRBJ2-6; TRBD2 might be the D (5 bases). The V gene lost 5 bases and the J gene lost 1 base, with 6 bases spanning the gap. There are 14 residues in the CDR3. In germline, CDR1 is ENHRY, CDR2 SYGVKD. The CDR3 DNA sequence: TGTGCCATCAGTCCGGGGTCTGGGGCCAACGTCCTGACTTTC. Translation gives CAISPGSGANVLTF.

The chain has TRBV6-5 and TRBJ2-2, with D possibly TRBD1 on 6 matching bases. CDR3 length: 16 amino acids. V was trimmed by 0 bases and J by 4 bases, leaving 12 bases between them. Germline-derived CDR1 and CDR2 are MNHEY and SVGAGI. In nucleotides, the CDR3 is TGTGCCAGCAGTTACTCTATTACAGGGACCACCGGGGAGCTGTTTTTT. As protein: CASSYSITGTTGELFF.

This sequence joins TRBV5-5 and TRBJ2-1; D is possibly TRBD2 (5 bases). Trimming took off 0 bases at V and 3 bases at J, with 10 bases between the two ends. Germline V CDR1 and CDR2: SGHKS, YYEKEE (reference sequence). This CDR3 has 15 amino acids. This CDR3 reads CASSLEGSFYNEQFF. The CDR3 nucleotides read TGTGCCAGCAGCTTGGAAGGGAGTTTCTACAATGAGCAGTTCTTC.

The genes are TRBV29-1 and TRBJ1-1; no reliable D call. CDR1 is SQVTM and CDR2 is ANQGSEA in the germline V gene. This CDR3 has 13 residues. Trimming left V 7 bases short and J 1 base short, with 13 bases between. The CDR3 region is CSGARRANTEAFF. The CDR3 region has the DNA TGCAGCGGGGCGAGGAGGGCGAACACTGAAGCTTTCTTT.